This TCR beta chain was retrieved from a study of blood T cell repertoires in COVID-19. The CDR3 runs to 11 residues. V trimming: 2 bases; J trimming: 6 bases; junction bases outside the gene matches: 0. From germline, CDR1 is GTSNPN and CDR2 SVGIG (reference sequence). Profiling relied on immunoSEQ multiplex PCR, and the TCRdb table lists in-frame clones only, not all of them. The sample holds 160,000 or so clones, roughly 87% seen once. This rearrangement joins TRBV30 to TRBJ1-2, with TRBD1 matching over 7 bases. This TCR was recovered from a human donor with acute COVID-19. The donor label of this sample is uncertain. Input material: PBMCs or T cells enriched from blood (not recorded which). CDR3 bases: TGTGCCTGGAGTCAGGGGGATGGCTACACCTTC. As protein: CAWSQGDGYTF. The full variable domain, in which reference TRBV30 and TRBJ1-2 provide the parts outside the CDR3, is SQTIHQWPATLVQPVGSPLSLECTVEGTSNPNLYWYRQAAGRGLQLLFYSVGIGQISSEVPQNLSASRPQDRQFILSSKKLLLSDSGFYLCAWSQGDGYTFGSGTRLTVV.